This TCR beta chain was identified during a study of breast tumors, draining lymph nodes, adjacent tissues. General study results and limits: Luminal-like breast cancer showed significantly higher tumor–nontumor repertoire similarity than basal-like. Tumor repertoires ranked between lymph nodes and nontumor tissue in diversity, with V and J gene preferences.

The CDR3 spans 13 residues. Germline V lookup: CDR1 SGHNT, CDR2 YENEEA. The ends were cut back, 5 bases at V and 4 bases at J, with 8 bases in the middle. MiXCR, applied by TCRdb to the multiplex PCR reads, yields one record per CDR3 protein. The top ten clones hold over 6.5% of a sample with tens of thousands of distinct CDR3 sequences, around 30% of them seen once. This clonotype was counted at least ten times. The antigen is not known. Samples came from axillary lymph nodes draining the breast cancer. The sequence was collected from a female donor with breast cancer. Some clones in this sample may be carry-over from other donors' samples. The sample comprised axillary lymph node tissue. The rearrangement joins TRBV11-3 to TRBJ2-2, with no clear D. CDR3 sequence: CASSASVTGELFF. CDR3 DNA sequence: TGTGCCAGCAGCGCCAGTGTCACCGGGGAGCTGTTTTTT.